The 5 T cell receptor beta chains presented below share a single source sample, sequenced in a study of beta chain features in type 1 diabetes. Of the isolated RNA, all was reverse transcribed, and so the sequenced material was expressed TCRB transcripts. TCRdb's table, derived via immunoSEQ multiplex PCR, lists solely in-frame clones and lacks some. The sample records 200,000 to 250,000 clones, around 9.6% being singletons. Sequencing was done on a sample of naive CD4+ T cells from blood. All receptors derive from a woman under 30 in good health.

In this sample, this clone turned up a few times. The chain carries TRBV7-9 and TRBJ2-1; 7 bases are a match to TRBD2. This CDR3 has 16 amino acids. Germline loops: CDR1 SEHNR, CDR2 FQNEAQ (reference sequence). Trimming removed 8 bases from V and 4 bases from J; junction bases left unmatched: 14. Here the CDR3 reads CASLNHAGVGYNEQFF. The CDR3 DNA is TGTGCCAGCTTAAACCATGCGGGAGTGGGATACAATGAGCAGTTCTTC.

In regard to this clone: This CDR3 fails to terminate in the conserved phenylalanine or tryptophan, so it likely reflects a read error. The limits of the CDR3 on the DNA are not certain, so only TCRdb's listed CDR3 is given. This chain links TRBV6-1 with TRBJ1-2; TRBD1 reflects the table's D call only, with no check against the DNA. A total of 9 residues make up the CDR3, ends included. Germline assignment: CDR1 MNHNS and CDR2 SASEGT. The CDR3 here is CATLSDRLD.

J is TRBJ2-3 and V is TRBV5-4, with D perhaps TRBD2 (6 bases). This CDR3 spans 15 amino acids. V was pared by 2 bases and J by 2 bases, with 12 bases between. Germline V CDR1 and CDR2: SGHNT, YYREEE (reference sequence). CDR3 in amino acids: CASSFWAGLTDTQYF. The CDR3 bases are TGTGCCAGCAGCTTCTGGGCGGGGCTCACAGATACGCAGTATTTT.

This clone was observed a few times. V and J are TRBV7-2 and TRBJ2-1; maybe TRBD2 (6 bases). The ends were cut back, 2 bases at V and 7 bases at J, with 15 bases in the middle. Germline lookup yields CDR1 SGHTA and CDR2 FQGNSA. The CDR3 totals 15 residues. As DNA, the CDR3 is TGTGCCAGCAGCTTATTAGCCGGGAGATGGAATGAGCAGTTCTTC. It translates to CASSLLAGRWNEQFF.

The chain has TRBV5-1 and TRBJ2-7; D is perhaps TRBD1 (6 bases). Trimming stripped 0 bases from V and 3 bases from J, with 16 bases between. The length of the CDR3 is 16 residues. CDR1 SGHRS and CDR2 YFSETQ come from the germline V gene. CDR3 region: CASSLGWGQFGYEQYF. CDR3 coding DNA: TGCGCCAGCAGCTTGGGGTGGGGGCAGTTTGGCTACGAGCAGTACTTC.